This T cell receptor beta chain derives from a study of blood T cell repertoires in COVID-19. CDR1 MDHEN and CDR2 SYDVKM come from the germline V gene. Trimming shortened V by 7 bases and J by 1 base, and 16 bases separated the two germline ends. CDR3 length: 15 residues. The repertoire was sequenced with immunoSEQ multiplex PCR; TCRdb's copy has only in-frame clones and lacks some. The sample lists 55,000 to 65,000 clones; 79% were seen once. What was sequenced was peripheral blood. The rearrangement links TRBV28 to TRBJ1-1; D is possibly TRBD1 (5 bases). The origin of this receptor is a man in his sixties with acute or convalescent COVID-19. The CDR3 nucleotides are TGTGCCAGCATAGGGGATCCGCAGGGGAACACTGAAGCTTTCTTT. This codes for CASIGDPQGNTEAFF.